This TCR beta chain stems from a study of blood T cell repertoires in COVID-19. Across the whole study: Samples came from the United States, Italy and Spain, spanning acute and convalescent COVID-19.

Authors' processing steps: Amplification of reference gene primers provided the estimated nucleated cell counts. Clones were read by immunoSEQ multiplex PCR, and TCRdb kept only the in-frame ones, dropping some. V, J and clone size are those of that table, while D and trimming were read from the DNA. The sample holds around 380,000 clones, about four fifths seen once. CDR1 and CDR2 (germline): SGHRS, YFSETQ. The CDR3 has 11 amino acids. V was cut by 9 bases and J by 5 bases, with 10 bases left in between. Sequenced material: peripheral blood. The chain carries TRBV5-1 and TRBJ2-3; the D is unclear. This sequence originates from a human donor with acute or convalescent COVID-19. The donor label of this sample is uncertain. CDR3 DNA: TGCGCCACCCGTTCCGGAGATACGCAGTATTTT. Its protein product is CATRSGDTQYF.